This T cell receptor beta chain originates from a study of tumor-infiltrating lymphocytes in primary liver carcinoma. Study-wide background: All patients, whether men or women, fell within 30 to 69 years of age. Productive TCRbeta read counts per sample ran from roughly 3.5 to 7.1 million and were similar across tissue types. Study outcomes and limitations: There were only about 8-25% of top clones found in all five tumor regions. Against blood, tumors held a significantly higher top-250-clone fraction (p = 0.039).

From around 18-30 mg of unsorted bulk tissue, DNA and RNA were co-extracted together. TCR beta cDNA was reverse-transcribed from about 550 ng of total RNA. The reaction used a constant-region primer and ProtoScript II reverse transcriptase. A slightly modified ARM-PCR protocol with three nested multiplex PCR rounds produced these TCR beta libraries. TCRdb analysed the multiplex PCR reads with MiXCR anew, one entry per CDR3 protein. Of about 190,000 distinct CDR3 sequences listed, around 81% were seen once; the top ten hold roughly 18%. A remark on this clonotype: Its antigen is not known.

This TCR was sampled from a man aged 35-49 years with primary liver carcinoma and hepatitis B virus infection. Material for sequencing was tumor tissue from primary liver carcinoma.

Written as DNA, the CDR3 is TGCGCCAGCAGCCGGCGACAGGGGGGGGCAGATACGCAGTATTTT. Translated, it gives CASSRRQGGADTQYF. The rearrangement links TRBV4-3 to TRBJ2-3; 9 nucleotides agree with TRBD1. The junction had 6 bases not matched to a gene; V was cut back by 4 bases and J by 4 bases. Germline loops: CDR1 LGHNA, CDR2 YSLEER. The CDR3 runs 15 residues.